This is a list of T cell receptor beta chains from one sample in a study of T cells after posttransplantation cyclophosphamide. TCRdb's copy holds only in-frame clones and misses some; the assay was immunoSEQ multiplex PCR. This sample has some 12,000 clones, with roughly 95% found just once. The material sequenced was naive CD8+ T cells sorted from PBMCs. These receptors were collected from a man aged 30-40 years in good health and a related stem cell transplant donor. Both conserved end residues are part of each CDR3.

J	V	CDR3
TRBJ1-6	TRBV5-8	CASSLPDRESGNSPLHF
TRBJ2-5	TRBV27	CASSPSGLRGGTQYF
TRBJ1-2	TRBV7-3	CASSLEAGDGYTF
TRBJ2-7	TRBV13	CASSPFGRDSYEQYF
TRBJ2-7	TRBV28	CASSFPGTRYDEQYF
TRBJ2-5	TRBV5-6	CASSLTVAGGLETQYF
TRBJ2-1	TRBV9	CASSTHLAGAPNNEQFF
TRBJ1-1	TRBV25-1	CASTDGETDTEAFF
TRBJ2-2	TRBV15	CATSRDQGQGTGELFF
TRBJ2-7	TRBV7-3	CASSLWTGGTYEQYF
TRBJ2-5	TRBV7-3	CASSLESGTGDQETQYF
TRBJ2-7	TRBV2	CASKDWSGGGETYEQYF
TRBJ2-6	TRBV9	CASSAPIGANVLTF
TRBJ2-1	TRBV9	CASSVNDEQFF
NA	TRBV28	CASRNWTGGSYEQYF
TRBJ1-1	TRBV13	CASSSGTGVGTEAFF
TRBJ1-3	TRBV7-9	CAGSPPGVSGNTIYF
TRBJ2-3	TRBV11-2	CASSFHGREIDTQYF
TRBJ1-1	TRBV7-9	CASSSRGGMNTEAFF
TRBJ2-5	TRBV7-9	CASSFLTPGQGGETQYF
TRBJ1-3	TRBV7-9	CASSREEFGNTIYF
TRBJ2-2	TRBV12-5	CASGLVLDGLNTGELFF
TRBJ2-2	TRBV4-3	CASSQGAGGLSGELFF
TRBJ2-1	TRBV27	CASSQGHLYNEQFF
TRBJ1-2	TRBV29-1	CSVTTGDYGYTF
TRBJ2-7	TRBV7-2	CASSLGPDYEQYF
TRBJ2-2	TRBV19	CASSPLTGGFTGELFF
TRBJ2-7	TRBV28	CASRPTGSYEQYF
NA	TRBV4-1	CASSQVPDSTYEQYF
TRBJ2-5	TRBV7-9	CASSPGLGLQETQYF
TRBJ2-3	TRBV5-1	CASSSSGGEDTQYF
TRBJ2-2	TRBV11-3	CASSLAGTSGGTGELFF
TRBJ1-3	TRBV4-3	CASSQDRGSGNTIYF
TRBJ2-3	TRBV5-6	CASSLGEGLAGSWAQYF
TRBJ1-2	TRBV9	CASSGGTPGGYGYTF
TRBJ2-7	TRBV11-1	CASSPDRGAGYEQYF
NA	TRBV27	CASTPTVGLPYEQYF
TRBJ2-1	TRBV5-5	CASSPGLAGSNEQFF
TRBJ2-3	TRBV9	CASSDPREGGSPDTQYF
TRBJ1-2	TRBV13	CAGKSGTGDYGYTF
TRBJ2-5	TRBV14	CASSQDRRETQYF
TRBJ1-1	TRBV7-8	CASSSAGTGFPNTEAFF
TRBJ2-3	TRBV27	CASSHQAGLGTDTQYF
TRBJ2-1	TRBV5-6	CASSYLMSSYNEQFF
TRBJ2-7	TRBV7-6	CASSSGVSLGYEQYF
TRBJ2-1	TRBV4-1	CASSQDSSYNEQFF
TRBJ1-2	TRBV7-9	CASSPNNYGYTF
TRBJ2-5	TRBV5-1	CASSLDGETQYF
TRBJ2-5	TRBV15	CATSTPRGQQETQYF
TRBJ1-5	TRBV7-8	CASTFLGSNQPQHF
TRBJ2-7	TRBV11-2	CASSSIDRPNSYEQYF
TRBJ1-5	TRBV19	CASSIGQGGAGGQPQHF
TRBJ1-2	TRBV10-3	CAISGAASYGYTF
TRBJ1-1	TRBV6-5	CASSELEFTEAFF
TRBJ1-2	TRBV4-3	CASSQEIRETGRNYGYTF